A selection of T cell receptor beta chains follows, all from one sample in a study of blood T cells in healthy people across ages. TCRdb analysed the 5' RACE reads with MiXCR anew, one entry per CDR3 protein. The table shows nearly 800,000 distinct CDR3 sequences, with 25% occurring only once. This sample also belongs to another study, concerning T cells of mothers and their children.

Sequencing used blood. The receptors stem from a boy aged 5-17 years in good health. CDR3s include the opening cysteine and the closing phenylalanine or tryptophan. D genes are given only for firm matches. Part of the rows lack a size; the others show once, few, many or a class for expanded clones.

v_call,d_call,clone_size,j_call,cdr3_aa,cdr3_nt
TRBV4-3,-,-,TRBJ1-6,CASSQDGRNSPLHF,TGCGCCAGCAGCCAAGATGGAAGGAATTCACCCCTCCACTTT
TRBV3-1,TRBD1,few,TRBJ1-4,CASSHLAGGREKLFF,TGTGCCAGCAGCCACCTGGCAGGGGGTCGTGAAAAACTGTTTTTT
TRBV14,TRBD1,-,TRBJ1-3,CASSQSPGGHSGNTIYF,TGTGCCAGCAGCCAGAGCCCAGGGGGTCACTCTGGAAACACCATATATTTT
TRBV29-1,-,-,TRBJ2-3,CSVLAIGDTQYF,TGCAGCGTTTTAGCGATCGGGGATACGCAGTATTTT
TRBV12-3/TRBV12-4,TRBD2,once,TRBJ2-1,CASSPRGLAGTTHKSGEQFF,TGTGCCAGCAGTCCCCGGGGACTAGCGGGGACCACTCATAAGTCCGGTGAGCAGTTCTTC
TRBV11-2,-,few,TRBJ2-2,CASSFPVGDANTGELFF,TGTGCCAGCAGCTTCCCTGTCGGCGACGCGAACACCGGGGAGCTGTTTTTT
TRBV29-1,-,-,TRBJ2-2,CSVAGSTGELFF,TGCAGCGTTGCCGGGTCGACCGGGGAGCTGTTTTTT
TRBV21-1,-,-,TRBJ1-3,CASTRRAGGNTIYF,TGTGCCAGCACCCGCCGGGCGGGCGGAAACACCATATATTTT
TRBV4-3,-,once,TRBJ1-2,CASSQDLDGGYGYTF,TGCGCCAGCAGCCAAGATCTGGACGGAGGCTATGGCTACACCTTC
TRBV20-1,-,-,TRBJ1-2,CSARGAGSNGYTF,TGCAGTGCTAGAGGGGCCGGGAGCAATGGCTACACCTTC
TRBV7-2,TRBD1,-,TRBJ1-4,CASSLHGQGNEKLFF,TGTGCCAGCAGCCTCCATGGACAGGGGAATGAAAAACTGTTTTTT
TRBV28,-,-,TRBJ2-7,CASWGRYEQYF,TGTGCCAGCTGGGGGAGGTACGAGCAGTACTTC
TRBV4-3,TRBD2,few,TRBJ2-7,CASSQDRGVYEQYF,TGCGCCAGCAGCCAAGATCGGGGGGTCTACGAGCAGTACTTC
TRBV28,-,-,TRBJ2-3,CASSSPSGATTDTQYF,TGTGCCAGCAGTTCGCCCTCGGGGGCCACCACAGATACGCAGTATTTT
TRBV6-5,TRBD1,many,TRBJ2-1,CASGDRGQNEQFF,TGTGCCAGCGGCGACAGGGGGCAAAATGAGCAGTTCTTC
TRBV20-1,TRBD2,few,TRBJ2-1,CSARVAGGPGNEQFF,TGCAGTGCTAGGGTAGCGGGAGGGCCGGGGAATGAGCAGTTCTTC
TRBV5-1,-,few,TRBJ2-7,CASSVGNIYEQYF,TGCGCCAGCTCCGTCGGGAATATCTACGAGCAGTACTTC
TRBV15,-,-,TRBJ2-5,CATSRDSLQETQYF,TGTGCCACCAGCAGGGACAGTCTCCAAGAGACCCAGTACTTC
TRBV4-1,-,few,TRBJ1-4,CASSQTVGEKLFF,TGCGCCAGCAGCCAAACAGTAGGTGAAAAACTGTTTTTT
TRBV6-5,-,-,TRBJ1-2,CASSAQGGYGYTF,TGTGCCAGCAGTGCACAGGGAGGCTATGGCTACACCTTC
TRBV11-2,-,-,TRBJ2-7,CASSLEERSEQYF,TGTGCCAGCAGCTTAGAGGAGCGGAGCGAGCAGTACTTC
TRBV10-3,-,-,TRBJ2-7,CAIRVTAGSYEQYF,TGTGCCATCAGAGTGACGGCGGGCTCCTACGAGCAGTACTTC
TRBV4-3,TRBD1,few,TRBJ2-5,CASSQGGTGRETQYF,TGCGCCAGCAGCCAAGGTGGGACAGGGAGGGAGACCCAGTACTTC
TRBV9,TRBD2,-,TRBJ2-7,CASSVDGTSFYEQYF,TGTGCCAGCAGCGTAGACGGGACTAGTTTCTACGAGCAGTACTTC
TRBV30,-,-,TRBJ1-4,CAWSGQTNEKLFF,TGTGCCTGGAGCGGGCAGACTAATGAAAAACTGTTTTTT
TRBV6-2/TRBV6-3,-,few,TRBJ1-5,CASSYSKGNQPQHF,TGTGCCAGCAGTTACTCGAAAGGGAATCAGCCCCAGCATTTT
TRBV4-3,TRBD1,-,TRBJ1-2,CASSQDLGQGVSYGYTF,TGCGCCAGCAGCCAAGATCTAGGACAGGGGGTGAGCTATGGCTACACCTTC
TRBV5-1,TRBD1,-,TRBJ1-4,CASSEGQGESRRKLFF,TGCGCCAGCAGCGAGGGACAGGGGGAAAGTCGTCGGAAACTGTTTTTT
TRBV3-1,-,-,TRBJ2-2,CASSLYLARAGDTGELFF,TGTGCCAGCAGCCTATACTTGGCGAGGGCAGGGGACACCGGGGAGCTGTTTTTT
TRBV25-1,-,-,TRBJ1-4,CASSPRTGGSLF,TGTGCCAGCAGTCCACGGACGGGAGGGAGCCTTTTT
TRBV4-3,TRBD2,many,TRBJ2-3,CASSQDWASGVGDTQYF,TGCGCCAGCAGCCAAGACTGGGCTAGCGGGGTGGGAGATACGCAGTATTTT
TRBV14,-,-,TRBJ1-6,CASSPGPGRDYNSPLHF,TGTGCCAGCAGCCCGGGCCCAGGGCGTGACTATAATTCACCCCTCCACTTT
TRBV13,TRBD1,-,TRBJ2-1,CASSSNDRAIDEQFF,TGTGCCAGCAGCTCCAATGACAGGGCCATCGATGAGCAGTTCTTC
TRBV28,-,-,TRBJ2-7,CASSPRLGSYEQYF,TGTGCCAGCAGCCCCAGGCTCGGCTCCTACGAGCAGTACTTC
TRBV4-3,-,few,TRBJ2-7,CASSQEGGGLYEQYF,TGCGCCAGCAGCCAAGAGGGTGGGGGACTCTACGAGCAGTACTTC
TRBV7-3,TRBD1,-,TRBJ2-1,CASSNTGVPYDEQFF,TGTGCCAGCAGTAACACAGGGGTGCCCTACGATGAGCAGTTCTTC
TRBV5-5,-,few,TRBJ1-2,CASSLAAGWEDYTF,TGTGCCAGCAGCTTGGCAGCAGGGTGGGAGGACTACACCTTC
TRBV4-3,-,-,TRBJ2-7,CASSQDYHTGRVYEQYF,TGCGCCAGCAGCCAAGATTACCATACGGGCAGGGTCTACGAGCAGTACTTC
TRBV25-1,-,-,TRBJ2-7,CASRTESSYEQYF,TGTGCCAGCCGGACAGAGAGCTCCTACGAGCAGTACTTC
TRBV12-3/TRBV12-4,-,-,TRBJ2-7,CASSLLGTTYEQYF,TGTGCCAGCAGTTTACTTGGGACCACCTACGAGCAGTACTTC
TRBV29-1,TRBD1,-,TRBJ2-2,CSVEDGTGGQGSGELFF,TGCAGCGTTGAAGATGGGACCGGGGGACAGGGCTCCGGGGAGCTGTTTTTT
TRBV4-1,TRBD1,-,TRBJ1-4,CASSLGQGVDEKLFF,TGCGCCAGCAGCCTAGGACAGGGTGTCGATGAAAAACTGTTTTTT
TRBV24-1,-,-,TRBJ2-2,CATSSKNTGELFF,TGTGCCACCAGCAGCAAGAACACCGGGGAGCTGTTTTTT
TRBV20-1,-,-,TRBJ2-1,CSADDEGGTGFNEQFF,TGCAGTGCAGACGATGAGGGGGGGACTGGTTTCAATGAGCAGTTCTTC
TRBV29-1,-,few,TRBJ1-1,CSTGWGNTEAFF,TGCAGCACAGGGTGGGGGAACACTGAAGCTTTCTTT
TRBV2,TRBD1,few,TRBJ1-4,CASSKDRGQVKLFF,TGTGCCAGCAGTAAGGACAGGGGGCAAGTAAAACTGTTTTTT